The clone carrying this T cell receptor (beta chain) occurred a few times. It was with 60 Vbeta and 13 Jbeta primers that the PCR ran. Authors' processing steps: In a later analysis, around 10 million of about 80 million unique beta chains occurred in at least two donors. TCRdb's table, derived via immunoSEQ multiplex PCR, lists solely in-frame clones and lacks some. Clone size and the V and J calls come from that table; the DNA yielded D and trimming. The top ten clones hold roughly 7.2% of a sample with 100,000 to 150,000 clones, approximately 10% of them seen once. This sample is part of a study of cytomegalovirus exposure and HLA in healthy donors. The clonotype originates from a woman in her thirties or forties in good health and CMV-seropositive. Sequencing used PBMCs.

CDR3 bases: TGTGCCAGCACCCGGACAGGGACGAACACCGGGGAGCTGTTTTTT. It yields the protein CASTRTGTNTGELFF. V gene TRBV7-2 combines with J gene TRBJ2-2; the match to TRBD1 covers 8 bases. Trimming at V came to 7 bases and at J to 0 bases, leaving 4 bases not matched to a gene. CDR1 is SGHTA and CDR2 is FQGNSA in the germline V gene. The CDR3 extends over 15 amino acids.